The rows below give T cell receptor beta chains drawn from one sample of a study of T cells expressing NK-cell markers. For each CDR3 protein, TCRdb gives one entry from its re-call of the 5' RACE reads, without DNA. This sample's table has roughly 450,000 distinct CDR3 sequences. Sequenced: blood T cells: a sorted CD56 or NKG2C T cell subset, CD4+ or CD8+ T cells, or bulk PBMC T cells (not recorded which). The receptors shown here come from a woman aged 45-65 years in good health. The CDR3 runs from the conserved cysteine through the conserved F or W. Each record gives: J gene, CDR3 length, V gene, CDR3 protein.

>TRBJ2-1|12|TRBV12-3/TRBV12-4
CASSPRTRAQFF
>TRBJ1-5|20|TRBV11-2
CASSLKGTFSQKNSNQPQHF
>TRBJ2-6|16|TRBV29-1
CSAILTGDSGANVLTF
>TRBJ2-3|11|TRBV6-1
CASNTGTAQYF
>TRBJ2-3|12|TRBV9
CASTGATDTQYF
>TRBJ1-2|13|TRBV28
CASRPTGVGGYTF
>TRBJ2-1|16|TRBV19
CASTGAGVESYNEQFF
>TRBJ2-3|15|TRBV11-2
CASSLRGLETDTQYF
>TRBJ2-1|19|TRBV18
CASAPGRKTSGSTYNEQFF
>TRBJ1-2|14|TRBV3-1
CASSQDHRRNGYTF
>TRBJ1-1|16|TRBV27
CASSSLAGTMNTEAFF
>TRBJ1-1|17|TRBV7-9
CASPPPGRAGMNTEAFF
>TRBJ2-7|13|TRBV10-3
CASRNRGTYEQYF